One and the same sample provided the 29 T cell receptor beta chains below, sequenced in a study of glioma-infiltrating T cells after dendritic cell vaccination. Repertoires were generated with immunoSEQ multiplex PCR, while TCRdb's copy carries only in-frame clones and drops some. The sample consists of more than 30,000 clones, over 90% of them appearing once. The sample was blood, taken before dendritic cell vaccination. These receptors originate from a human donor with glioblastoma.

The chain is built from TRBV30 and TRBJ2-3; 7 nucleotides agree with TRBD1. V shed 3 bases, J shed 0 bases, and the junction held 3 bases outside the gene matches. The CDR3 extends over 14 amino acids. CDR1 and CDR2 (germline): GTSNPN, SVGIG (reference sequence). The CDR3 region is CAWRWTGSTDTQYF. DNA for the CDR3: TGTGCCTGGAGGTGGACAGGTAGCACAGATACGCAGTATTTT.

A note on this clone: A read error may account for a junction end that differs from germline. The sample has other DNA sequences that encode this CDR3 too. The genes are TRBV19 and TRBJ1-6; perhaps TRBD1 as D (6 bases). The CDR3 has 14 residues. CDR1 and CDR2 (germline): LNHDA, SQIVND (reference sequence). CDR3 in DNA: TGTGCCAGTAGTCTCCGGGACAAAAATTCCCCCCTCCACTTT. This encodes CASSLRDKNSPLHF.

The chain recombines TRBV9 with TRBJ1-1, with D unresolved. Germline V gene data show CDR1 as SGDLS and CDR2 as YYNGEE. Trimming shortened V by 2 bases and J by 7 bases, and 12 bases separated the two germline ends. The CDR3 has 13 residues. CDR3 in amino acids: CASSVTDLGEAFF. DNA of the CDR3: TGTGCCAGCAGCGTCACAGATCTGGGTGAAGCTTTCTTT.

This clone was recorded once. The rearrangement links TRBV5-6 to TRBJ1-1, with 9 bases identical to TRBD1. The CDR3 is 12 residues long. Trimming cost V 4 bases and J 10 bases; bases outside gene matches: 5. Germline V gene sequence: CDR1 SGHDT, CDR2 YYEEEE. The CDR3 nucleotides read TGTGCCAGCAGCCTACAGGGGGCAGGAGCTTTCTTT. Translating gives CASSLQGAGAFF.

The chain employs TRBV7-2 and TRBJ2-7; no clear D. Germline V gene data show CDR1 as SGHTA and CDR2 as FQGNSA. V dropped 5 bases and J dropped 4 bases, with 6 bases sitting between them. There are 11 residues in the CDR3. The CDR3 here is CASSEKYEQYF. CDR3 DNA sequence: TGTGCCAGCAGCGAGAAGTACGAGCAGTACTTC.

The CDR3 reads CASSPTSIAGGTQETQYF. The CDR3 DNA reads as TGTGCCAGCTCACCGACCAGTATAGCGGGGGGCACTCAAGAGACCCAGTACTTC. The V gene is TRBV18, the J gene TRBJ2-5; 10 bases are a match to TRBD2. Germline V CDR1 and CDR2: KGHSH, LQKENI. V trimming: 3 bases; J trimming: 2 bases; junction bases outside the gene matches: 12. This CDR3 is built from 18 residues.

The chain combines TRBV14 with TRBJ1-3, with 7 bases lining up with TRBD1. Germline V lookup: CDR1 SGHDN, CDR2 FVKESK. The length of the CDR3 is 15 residues. J gave up 0 bases and V 4 bases, and 3 bases lay outside the gene matches. The CDR3 loop is CASSLQGISGNTIYF. The CDR3, as DNA: TGTGCCAGCAGCCTACAGGGGATCTCTGGAAACACCATATATTTT. Filled out from reference TRBV14 and TRBJ1-3, the complete variable domain reads EAGVTQFPSHSVIEKGQTVTLRCDPISGHDNLYWYRRVMGKEIKFLLHFVKESKQDESGMPNNRFLAERTGGTYSTLKVQPAELEDSGVYFCASSLQGISGNTIYFGEGSWLTVV.

The chain recombines TRBV11-2 with TRBJ1-1; D is undetermined. Between the trimmed V and J ends, which lost 4 bases and 3 bases, there was a span of 9 bases. CDR1 is SGHAT and CDR2 is FQNNGV in the germline V gene. CDR3 length: 13 residues. CDR3 sequence (DNA): TGTGCCAGCAGCTCAGAACAGTACACTGAAGCTTTCTTT. It specifies CASSSEQYTEAFF.

The chain uses TRBV4-1 and TRBJ2-7; TRBD1 matches 7 bases. The length of the CDR3 is 16 residues. In germline, CDR1 is MGHRA, CDR2 YSYEKL. V lost 3 bases, J lost 0 bases, and 8 bases stayed unmatched. CDR3 region: CASSQYHRGSSYEQYF. CDR3 bases: TGCGCCAGCAGCCAGTATCACAGGGGATCCTCCTACGAGCAGTACTTC.

The J gene is TRBJ2-3, the V gene TRBV25-1; no definite D call. The germline V and J ends were trimmed by 3 bases and 5 bases, with 15 bases remaining between them. This CDR3 comprises 15 residues. Germline CDR1 and CDR2: MGHDK and SYGVNS. CDR3 in amino acids: CASSDWALVEDTQYF. The CDR3 DNA is TGTGCCAGCAGTGATTGGGCTTTAGTTGAAGATACGCAGTATTTT.

This clone was picked up a small number of times. The chain links TRBV30 to TRBJ2-7; the D gene is possibly TRBD1 (5 bases). V lost 1 base to trimming and J lost 1 base, with 8 bases between them. The germline gives CDR1 GTSNPN, CDR2 SVGIG (reference sequence). The CDR3 length is 13 residues. CDR3 residues: CAWSGQGSYEQYF. The CDR3 coding sequence is TGTGCCTGGAGTGGGCAGGGTTCCTACGAGCAGTACTTC.

The table lists this clone with a count of one. An end of the junction does not agree with germline; a read error may underlie this. This sequence joins TRBV5-4 and TRBJ1-6, with D possibly TRBD1 on 6 matching bases. CDR1 is SGHNT, CDR2 YYREEE, per germline (reference sequence). The CDR3 is 15 amino acids. Here the CDR3 DNA reads TGTGCCAGCAGCTTGAGGCAGGGACATAATTCCCCCCTCCACTTT. Its translation is CASSLRQGHNSPLHF. Supplemented by reference TRBV5-4 and TRBJ1-6, the full variable domain reads ETGVTQSPTHLIKTRGQQVTLRCSSQSGHNTVSWYQQALGQGPQFIFQYYREEENGRGNFPPRFSGLQFPNYSSELNVNALELDDSALYLCASSLRQGHNSPLHFGNGTRLTVT.

V usage is TRBV4-2 and J usage is TRBJ2-5; 12 bases map to TRBD2. The germline V gene encodes CDR1 LGHNA and CDR2 YNFKEQ. V lost 0 bases to trimming and J lost 5 bases; unmatched junction nucleotides: 7. The CDR3 sequence is 17 residues long. The CDR3 nucleotides are TGTGCCAGCAGCCAAGATCTGCTAGCGGGGGGGCGGGAGACCCAGTACTTC. Translating it yields CASSQDLLAGGRETQYF.

The V call is TRBV2, the J call TRBJ1-2; D possibly corresponds to TRBD1 (6 bases). From germline, CDR1 is SNHLY and CDR2 FYNNEI. The CDR3 has 12 amino acids. Trimming left V 7 bases short and J 3 bases short, with 9 bases between. The CDR3 coding sequence is TGTGCCAGCAAGGACAGTCACTATGGCTACACCTTC. It yields the protein CASKDSHYGYTF. Variable domain in full (rest from reference TRBV2 and TRBJ1-2): EPEVTQTPSHQVTQMGQEVILRCVPISNHLYFYWYRQILGQKVEFLVSFYNNEISEKSEIFDDQFSVERPDGSNFTLKIRSTKLEDSAMYFCASKDSHYGYTFGSGTRLTVV.

The genes are TRBV18 and TRBJ2-2; D not resolved. The CDR3 length is 13 residues. Germline assignment: CDR1 KGHSH and CDR2 LQKENI. The V and J ends lost 0 bases and 3 bases respectively, with 2 bases between them. This chain's CDR3 is CASSPPDTGELFF. CDR3 DNA: TGTGCCAGCTCACCACCCGACACCGGGGAGCTGTTTTTT.

The chain employs TRBV14 and TRBJ2-7, with TRBD2 as a possible D gene (6 bases). V was clipped by 1 base and J by 4 bases, with 11 bases between them. The CDR3 runs 14 residues. The germline gives CDR1 SGHDN, CDR2 FVKESK. In DNA, the CDR3 is TGTGCCAGCAGCCAAGTAGGAGGGAGGTACGAGCAGTACTTC. It is translated as CASSQVGGRYEQYF.

The chain links TRBV19 to TRBJ1-5; TRBD1 aligns across 9 bases. Germline CDR1 reads LNHDA; CDR2 reads SQIVND (reference sequence). This CDR3 has 15 residues. The trim removed 7 bases at V and 4 bases at J, leaving 8 bases unmatched. CDR3 nucleotides: TGTGCCAGTAAGGTTTATGGGACAGGGAATCAGCCCCAGCATTTT. Residues: CASKVYGTGNQPQHF.

Comments on this clone: Different DNA sequences within this sample yield the same CDR3. This sequence joins TRBV5-4 and TRBJ2-7, with TRBD1 as a possible D gene (6 bases). This CDR3 region has 14 residues. Germline CDR1 and CDR2: SGHNT and YYREEE (reference sequence). The V end lost 0 bases, the J end lost 0 bases, and 7 bases lay between the germline ends. The CDR3 DNA sequence: TGTGCCAGCAGCTTGGGACAGGACTCCTACGAGCAGTACTTC. Translating it yields CASSLGQDSYEQYF.

The chain recombines TRBV5-4 with TRBJ2-2; 7 bases are shared with TRBD1. Germline V gene sequence: CDR1 SGHNT, CDR2 YYREEE (reference sequence). V was clipped by 4 bases and J by 4 bases; unmatched bases: 7. CDR3 size: 15 residues. CDR3 nucleotides: TGTGCCAGCAGCCCTACAGGGGCCTTCACCGGGGAGCTGTTTTTT. Its protein is CASSPTGAFTGELFF.

The CDR3 DNA is TGCGCCAGCAGTGAGTCGACACAGGGTAACACTGAAGCTTTCTTT. It yields the protein CASSESTQGNTEAFF. The rearrangement links TRBV10-1 to TRBJ1-1; TRBD1 might be the D (6 bases). The germline CDR1 and CDR2 sequences are WNHNN and SYGVQD (reference sequence). The CDR3 loop spans 15 amino acids. The germline V and J ends were trimmed by 0 bases and 2 bases, with 10 bases remaining between them.

The chain couples TRBV5-1 to TRBJ2-5; 7 positions agree with TRBD1. The CDR3 is 15 residues long. The trim removed 4 bases at V and 1 base at J, leaving 7 bases unmatched. CDR1 is SGHRS and CDR2 is YFSETQ in the germline V gene. The CDR3 is CASSPPAGGQETQYF. CDR3 sequence (DNA): TGCGCCAGCAGCCCGCCGGCAGGGGGCCAAGAGACCCAGTACTTC.

The rearrangement joins TRBV15 to TRBJ1-4, with 7 positions matching TRBD1. J gave up 2 bases and V 4 bases, and 10 bases lay outside the gene matches. This CDR3 is 17 amino acids long. Germline CDR1 is LNHNV and CDR2 is YYDKDF (reference sequence). The CDR3 protein is CATSKRSVTGTNEKLFF. CDR3 DNA sequence: TGTGCCACCAGCAAGAGATCGGTGACAGGGACTAATGAAAAACTGTTTTTT. The entire variable domain, with the rest obtained from reference TRBV15 and TRBJ1-4, is as follows: DAMVIQNPRYQVTQFGKPVTLSCSQTLNHNVMYWYQQKSSQAPKLLFHYYDKDFNNEADTPDNFQSRRPNTSFCFLDIRSPGLGDTAMYLCATSKRSVTGTNEKLFFGSGTQLSVL.

V and J are TRBV10-2 and TRBJ1-2; D is perhaps TRBD1 (6 bases). The germline CDR1 and CDR2 sequences are WSHSY and SAAADI. The V end lost 6 bases, the J end lost 7 bases, and 15 bases lay between the germline ends. This CDR3 spans 13 amino acids. CDR3 amino acids: CASSRDTLPGYTF. CDR3 in DNA: TGCGCCAGCAGCAGGGACACCCTTCCTGGCTACACCTTC.

The rearrangement links TRBV7-8 to TRBJ1-5; D gene ambiguous. The germline V and J ends were trimmed by 5 bases and 2 bases, with 16 bases remaining between them. The CDR3 totals 16 residues. In germline, CDR1 is SGHVS, CDR2 FQNEAQ. This CDR3 is CASSPLPILGNQPQHF. DNA for the CDR3: TGTGCCAGCAGCCCGTTGCCCATTCTAGGCAATCAGCCCCAGCATTTT.

The V call is TRBV30, the J call TRBJ1-6, with 10 bases matching TRBD1. This CDR3 comprises 16 residues. Germline lookup yields CDR1 GTSNPN and CDR2 SVGIG (reference sequence). The V segment lost 0 bases and the J segment 10 bases; nucleotides outside the gene matches: 9. The DNA for the CDR3 is TGTGCCTGGAGTGTACGGGACAGGGGAGGCCGATCACCCCTCCACTTT. Translated, it gives CAWSVRDRGGRSPLHF.

In DNA, the CDR3 is TGTGCCAGCAAAGGCGGGACGGTGAATGAAAAACTGTTTTTT. Translation gives CASKGGTVNEKLFF. The chain employs TRBV2 and TRBJ1-4; D may be TRBD1 (5 bases). Germline-derived CDR1 and CDR2 are SNHLY and FYNNEI. The V and J ends lost 7 bases and 5 bases respectively, with 14 bases between them. This CDR3 has 14 amino acids.

The chain links TRBV6-6 to TRBJ1-2; 11 bases fit TRBD1. Looked up from germline, CDR1 is MNHNY and CDR2 is SVGAGI (reference sequence). There are 14 residues in the CDR3. The junction had 1 base not matched to a gene; V was cut back by 5 bases and J by 2 bases. The CDR3 DNA sequence: TGTGCCAGCAGTGGACAGGGGGCGAACTATGGCTACACCTTC. It specifies CASSGQGANYGYTF.

This chain joins TRBV19 and TRBJ1-1; D remains ambiguous. The germline CDR1 and CDR2 sequences are LNHDA and SQIVND (reference sequence). Between the trimmed V and J ends, which lost 7 bases and 2 bases, there was a span of 8 bases. The CDR3 has 12 residues. The CDR3 DNA reads as TGTGCCAGTATGTTCACAAACACTGAAGCTTTCTTT. Residues: CASMFTNTEAFF.

The rearrangement joins TRBV5-1 to TRBJ2-5; 8 nucleotides align to TRBD1. After removal of 4 bases from V and 5 bases from J, the junction contained 10 bases not matched to a gene. This CDR3 has 15 amino acids. The germline V gene has CDR1 SGHRS and CDR2 YFSETQ. DNA of the CDR3: TGCGCCAGCAGCCTGACAGGGGTAAGGTTGGAGACCCAGTACTTC. Amino acid sequence: CASSLTGVRLETQYF.